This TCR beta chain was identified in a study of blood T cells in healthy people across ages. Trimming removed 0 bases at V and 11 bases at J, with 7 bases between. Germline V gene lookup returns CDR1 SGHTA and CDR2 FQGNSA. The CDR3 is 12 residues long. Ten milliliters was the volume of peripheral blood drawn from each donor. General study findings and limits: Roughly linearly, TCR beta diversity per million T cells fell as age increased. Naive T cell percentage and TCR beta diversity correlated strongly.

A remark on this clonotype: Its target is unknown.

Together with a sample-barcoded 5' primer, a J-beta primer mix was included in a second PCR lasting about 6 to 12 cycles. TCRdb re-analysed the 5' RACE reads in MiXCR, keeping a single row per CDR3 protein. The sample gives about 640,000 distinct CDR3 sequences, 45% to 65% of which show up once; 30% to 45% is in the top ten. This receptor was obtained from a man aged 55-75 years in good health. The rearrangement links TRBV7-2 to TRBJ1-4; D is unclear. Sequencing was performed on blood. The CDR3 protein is CASSLAGDKLFF. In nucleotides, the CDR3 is TGTGCCAGCAGCTTAGCGGGAGATAAACTGTTTTTT.